These 32 T cell receptor beta chains were all obtained from the same sample, sequenced in a study of CXCR3-negative and CXCR3-positive naive CD8 T cells. Antigen specificity for these receptors is unknown. cDNA libraries for TRB were generated by 5' RACE incorporating UMI labels. Reanalyzing the 5' RACE reads, TCRdb keeps one entry per CDR3 protein, without DNA. This repertoire includes 50,000 to 70,000 distinct CDR3 sequences. Study outcomes and limitations: The study found more hydrophobic TRB CDR3s in CXCR3-positive naive cells than in CXCR3-negative naive cells.

Sequencing used naive CXCR3+ CD8+ T cells from blood. Subset here: CD45RO-CCR7+CD27+CD95- naive CD8+ T cells expressing CXCR3 (TNR3+). These receptors all stem from a human donor in good health. Some clones in this sample may be carry-over from other donors' samples.

The rearrangement links TRBV7-2 to TRBJ2-3; as DNA is missing, the TRBD2 call by TCRdb cannot be tested. The germline V gene encodes CDR1 SGHTA and CDR2 FQGNSA. The CDR3 runs to 14 residues. The CDR3 protein is CASSLLAGTDTQYF.

The chain joins TRBV9 to TRBJ2-3; TCRdb picks TRBD1, but there is no DNA to check that call. The CDR3 is 16 residues long. CDR1 is SGDLS and CDR2 is YYNGEE in the germline V gene. The CDR3 region is CASSAEHGGRTDTQYF.

The J gene is TRBJ2-7, the V gene TRBV20-1; TCRdb's D call, TRBD1, is unchecked because there is no DNA. The germline CDR1 and CDR2 sequences are DFQATT and SNEGSKA (reference sequence). This CDR3 comprises 14 residues. CDR3 amino acids: CSASDRGSSYEQYF.

This chain connects TRBV7-3 to TRBJ2-3; TCRdb lists TRBD1, though no DNA is available to test this call. The CDR3 sequence is 18 residues long. The germline V gene encodes CDR1 SGHTA and CDR2 FQGTGA. CDR3 protein: CASSLERGVSGDTDTQYF.

V and J are TRBV4-3 and TRBJ1-2; TCRdb picks TRBD1, but there is no DNA to check that call. The CDR3 is 16 amino acids. The germline V gene has CDR1 LGHNA and CDR2 YSLEER. CDR3 region: CASSQDGTGGVYGYTF.

The CDR3 region is CATSRGGGLTYSGANVLTF. The chain couples TRBV15 to TRBJ2-6; TCRdb's D call, TRBD1, is unchecked because there is no DNA. Germline CDR1 reads LNHNV; CDR2 reads YYDKDF (reference sequence). The CDR3 runs 19 residues. The whole variable domain, remainder taken from reference TRBV15 and TRBJ2-6, is DAMVIQNPRYQVTQFGKPVTLSCSQTLNHNVMYWYQQKSSQAPKLLFHYYDKDFNNEADTPDNFQSRRPNTSFCFLDIRSPGLGDTAMYLCATSRGGGLTYSGANVLTFGAGSRLTVL.

The CDR3 spells CASSYAGGPPDTQYF. V is TRBV6-5 and J is TRBJ2-3; TCRdb names TRBD1, which stays unverified in the absence of DNA. Germline assignment: CDR1 MNHEY and CDR2 SVGAGI. The CDR3 runs to 15 residues.

V is TRBV19 and J is TRBJ2-5. The V gene's germline CDR1 is LNHDA and CDR2 SQIVND (reference sequence). There are 13 residues in the CDR3. This chain's CDR3 is CASSWRLKETQYF.

V and J are TRBV12-3 or TRBV12-4 and TRBJ2-7; TCRdb's D gene call, TRBD2, goes unchecked for lack of DNA. This CDR3 is built from 18 residues. The CDR3 sequence is CASSPDPGLALSSYEQYF.

The chain employs TRBV9 and TRBJ2-1; checking the TCRdb D call of TRBD1 is not possible without DNA. The CDR3 has 21 amino acids. Germline lookup yields CDR1 SGDLS and CDR2 YYNGEE. The CDR3 spells CASSIYLCSVEGSGAYNEQFF.

The V and J genes are TRBV7-3 and TRBJ1-1; the TCRdb D gene call, TRBD1, has no DNA to confirm it. The V gene's germline CDR1 is SGHTA and CDR2 FQGTGA. The CDR3 consists of 15 residues. The CDR3 is CASSLTTGASTEAFF.

J is TRBJ2-3 and V is TRBV6-5. Germline assignment: CDR1 MNHEY and CDR2 SVGAGI. This CDR3 contains 14 residues. This CDR3 is CASKEAPSTDTQYF.

This chain uses TRBV7-2 with TRBJ1-2; the TCRdb call, TRBD1, lacks DNA for checking. Germline CDR1 is SGHTA and CDR2 is FQGNSA. The CDR3 is 14 residues long. This chain's CDR3 is CANERQGLPYGYTF.

Frequency places this clonotype as medium-sized (0.01 to 0.1%). The genes are TRBV4-3 and TRBJ1-1; TCRdb's D gene call, TRBD1, goes unchecked for lack of DNA. The CDR3 has 15 amino acids. In germline, CDR1 is LGHNA, CDR2 YSLEER. The CDR3 loop reads CASSQDRGQGTEAFF.

The chain is built from TRBV9 and TRBJ2-1; TCRdb's D call, TRBD2, is unchecked because there is no DNA. From germline, CDR1 is SGDLS and CDR2 YYNGEE. This CDR3 has 15 amino acids. The chain's CDR3 is CASSPGLSSYNEQFF.

The chain uses TRBV28 and TRBJ2-1; as DNA is missing, the TRBD1 call by TCRdb cannot be tested. Germline values: CDR1 MDHEN, CDR2 SYDVKM. The CDR3 runs 15 residues. The CDR3 loop reads CASSSDRGLYNEQFF.

V and J are TRBV29-1 and TRBJ2-7; TCRdb calls TRBD1, which cannot be checked without DNA. CDR3 size: 13 residues. The germline CDR1 and CDR2 sequences are SQVTM and ANQGSEA. The CDR3 region is CSVRQGNTYEQYF.

This chain connects TRBV6-5 to TRBJ2-7; TCRdb picks TRBD1, but there is no DNA to check that call. Germline loops: CDR1 MNHEY, CDR2 SVGAGI. This CDR3 has 19 residues. CDR3 in amino acids: CASTDLSGKRGGPSYEQYF.

This chain joins TRBV20-1 and TRBJ2-7; TCRdb proposes TRBD1, but this gene call is untestable without DNA. This CDR3 has 13 residues. Germline values: CDR1 DFQATT, CDR2 SNEGSKA (reference sequence). The CDR3 sequence: CSARATGNYEQYF.

This chain joins TRBV29-1 and TRBJ1-1; TCRdb names TRBD1, which stays unverified in the absence of DNA. The CDR3 spans 13 residues. Germline CDR1 reads SQVTM; CDR2 reads ANQGSEA. The chain's CDR3 is CSVRGTGGPGAFF.

The chain carries TRBV5-1 and TRBJ2-5; TCRdb indicates TRBD2, and absent DNA this call remains unverified. Germline values: CDR1 SGHRS, CDR2 YFSETQ. The CDR3 extends over 16 amino acids. The CDR3 region is CASSLGLAGGQETQYF.

The chain recombines TRBV29-1 with TRBJ2-1; without DNA, the TCRdb call of TRBD2 cannot be checked. Germline assignment: CDR1 SQVTM and CDR2 ANQGSEA. CDR3 length: 12 residues. CDR3 sequence reads: CSVSTRGPEQFF.

The chain is built from TRBV6-2 or TRBV6-3 and TRBJ1-1; as DNA is missing, the TRBD1 call by TCRdb cannot be tested. The CDR3 spans 15 residues. Per the germline V gene, CDR1 is MNHEY and CDR2 is SVGEGT. CDR3 protein: CASGRTEVLNTEAFF.

This chain joins TRBV25-1 and TRBJ1-1. The CDR3 has 12 amino acids. Germline-derived CDR1 and CDR2 are MGHDK and SYGVNS. The CDR3: CASRNGYTEAFF.

This CDR3 is CASSQPGQAGDTQYF. V usage is TRBV7-3 and J usage is TRBJ2-3; TCRdb reports TRBD1, a call that lacks DNA to check it against. Germline CDR1 reads SGHTA; CDR2 reads FQGTGA. CDR3 size: 15 residues.

The chain recombines TRBV4-3 with TRBJ2-2; TCRdb outputs TRBD2, but without DNA this stays unchecked. The CDR3 is 14 amino acids. Germline CDR1 is LGHNA and CDR2 is YSLEER. This CDR3 is CASSQDRAPGELFF.

The genes are TRBV12-3 or TRBV12-4 and TRBJ2-5. The CDR3 runs 14 residues. The CDR3 spells CASSLDQYQETQYF.

The V and J genes are TRBV12-3 or TRBV12-4 and TRBJ1-2. CDR3 length: 16 residues. CDR3 region: CASSPYDLTAEYGYTF.

V and J are TRBV19 and TRBJ2-3; TCRdb lists TRBD2, though no DNA is available to test this call. CDR3 length: 19 residues. CDR1 is LNHDA, CDR2 SQIVND, per germline (reference sequence). The CDR3 protein is CASSTANPAWAFITDTQYF.

The chain couples TRBV29-1 to TRBJ2-7; TCRdb's D call of TRBD1 is untestable without DNA. Germline V gives CDR1 SQVTM, CDR2 ANQGSEA. CDR3 length: 13 amino acids. CDR3 region: CSAVTADSYEQYF.

The V gene is TRBV14, the J gene TRBJ2-7. The CDR3 runs to 12 residues. Looked up from germline, CDR1 is SGHDN and CDR2 is FVKESK. CDR3 protein: CASSLVPSEQYF.

The chain combines TRBV6-2 or TRBV6-3 with TRBJ1-1; the TCRdb call, TRBD1, lacks DNA for checking. The CDR3 runs 16 residues. Germline V gives CDR1 MNHEY, CDR2 SVGEGT. CDR3: CASSYSGTGVDTEAFF.